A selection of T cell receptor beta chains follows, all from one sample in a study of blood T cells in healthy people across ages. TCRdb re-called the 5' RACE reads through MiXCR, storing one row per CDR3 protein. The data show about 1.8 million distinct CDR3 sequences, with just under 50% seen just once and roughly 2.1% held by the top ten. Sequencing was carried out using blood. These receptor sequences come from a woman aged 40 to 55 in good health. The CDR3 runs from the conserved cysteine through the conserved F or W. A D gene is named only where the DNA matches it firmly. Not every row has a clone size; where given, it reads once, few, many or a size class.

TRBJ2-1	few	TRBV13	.	CASSPEGGLTYNEQFF	TGTGCCAGCAGCCCGGAGGGGGGCCTTACCTACAATGAGCAGTTCTTC
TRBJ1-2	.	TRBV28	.	CASTLGGRNSYGYTF	TGTGCCAGCACCTTAGGTGGCAGGAATTCCTATGGCTACACCTTC
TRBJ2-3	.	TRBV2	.	CASSEPLAGGTQYF	TGTGCCAGCAGTGAACCCCTAGCAGGCGGTACGCAGTATTTT
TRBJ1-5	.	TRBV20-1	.	CSARRGVYNQPQHF	TGCAGTGCTAGAAGGGGAGTTTACAATCAGCCCCAGCATTTT
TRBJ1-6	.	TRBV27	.	CASSSPSTGSYNSPLHF	TGTGCCAGCAGTTCCCCCTCGACAGGCTCCTATAATTCACCCCTCCACTTT
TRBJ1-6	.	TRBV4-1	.	CASSQGQLVGSPLHF	TGCGCCAGCAGCCAAGGCCAGCTAGTCGGTTCACCCCTCCACTTT
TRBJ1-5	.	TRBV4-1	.	CASSQAQGTPQPQHF	TGCGCCAGCAGCCAAGCACAAGGGACCCCTCAGCCCCAGCATTTT
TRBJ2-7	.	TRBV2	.	CASSDPPWGPYEQYF	TGTGCCAGCAGTGACCCCCCCTGGGGCCCCTACGAGCAGTACTTC
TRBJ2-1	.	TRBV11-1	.	CASSYPGRGPYNEQFF	TGTGCCAGCAGCTATCCCGGCAGGGGCCCCTACAATGAGCAGTTCTTC
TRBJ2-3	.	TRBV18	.	CASSSTIPSTDTQYF	TGTGCCAGCTCATCCACTATCCCTAGCACAGATACGCAGTATTTT
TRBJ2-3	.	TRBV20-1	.	CSARYPGRISTDTQYF	TGCAGTGCTAGATACCCGGGGCGGATTAGCACAGATACGCAGTATTTT
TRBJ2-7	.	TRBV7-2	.	CASSLDLSPYEQYF	TGTGCCAGCAGCTTAGACTTATCCCCCTACGAGCAGTACTTC
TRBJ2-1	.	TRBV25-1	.	CASSRGSSYEQFF	TGTGCCAGCAGTCGAGGGTCCTCCTACGAGCAGTTCTTC
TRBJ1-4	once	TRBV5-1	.	CASSLLAGATNEKLFF	TGCGCCAGCAGCTTGTTGGCCGGAGCAACTAATGAAAAACTGTTTTTT
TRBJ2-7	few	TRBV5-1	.	CASSDSPPGEQYF	TGCGCCAGCAGCGACAGTCCACCAGGCGAGCAGTACTTC
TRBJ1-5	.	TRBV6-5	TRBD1	CASSYSRTGDYSNQPQHF	TGTGCCAGCAGTTACTCCCGGACAGGGGATTATAGCAATCAGCCCCAGCATTTT
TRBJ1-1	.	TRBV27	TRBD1	CATQGGTEAFF	TGTGCCACCCAGGGGGGGACTGAAGCTTTCTTT
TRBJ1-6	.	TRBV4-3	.	CASSRTGWEPLHF	TGCGCCAGCAGCCGAACAGGGTGGGAACCCCTCCACTTT
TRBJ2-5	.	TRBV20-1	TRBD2	CSARDLLAGGQETQYF	TGCAGTGCTAGAGATTTACTAGCGGGGGGACAAGAGACCCAGTACTTC
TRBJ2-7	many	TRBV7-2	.	CASSLDRVREQYF	TGTGCCAGCAGCTTAGACCGGGTGAGGGAGCAGTACTTC
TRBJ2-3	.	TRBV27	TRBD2	CASSLRGSGGRQYTDTQYF	TGTGCCAGCAGTTTACGGGGTAGCGGGGGCCGACAATACACAGATACGCAGTATTTT
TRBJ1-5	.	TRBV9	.	CASSVDPYSNQPQHF	TGTGCCAGCAGCGTAGACCCTTATAGCAATCAGCCCCAGCATTTT
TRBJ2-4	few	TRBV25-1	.	CASSDFGGGSNIQYF	TGTGCCAGCAGTGACTTTGGGGGCGGTTCAAACATTCAGTACTTC
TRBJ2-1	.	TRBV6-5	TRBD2	CASSYSGLAGGRLYNEQFF	TGTGCCAGCAGTTACTCGGGGCTAGCGGGGGGGCGTCTCTACAATGAGCAGTTCTTC
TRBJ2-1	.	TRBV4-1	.	CVSSQAAVAYREQFF	TGCGTCAGCAGCCAAGCTGCGGTCGCGTACCGTGAGCAGTTCTTC
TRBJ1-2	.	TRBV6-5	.	CASSPSTGPQRGGYTF	TGTGCCAGCAGTCCTTCCACAGGGCCCCAGAGAGGCGGCTACACCTTC
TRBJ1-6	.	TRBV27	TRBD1	CASSFGGQGAALPLHF	TGTGCCAGCAGTTTTGGGGGACAGGGGGCGGCTTTACCCCTCCACTTT
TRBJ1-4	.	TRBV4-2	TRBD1	CASSPRQGAKSNEKLFF	TGTGCCAGCAGCCCCCGACAGGGGGCTAAGTCTAATGAAAAACTGTTTTTT
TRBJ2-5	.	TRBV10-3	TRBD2	CAISEAALAGGRYSGTQYF	TGTGCCATCAGTGAGGCCGCACTAGCGGGGGGGCGGTATTCTGGGACCCAGTACTTC
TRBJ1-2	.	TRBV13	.	CASSLRGDSYGYTF	TGTGCCAGCAGCCTTCGAGGGGATAGCTATGGCTACACCTTC
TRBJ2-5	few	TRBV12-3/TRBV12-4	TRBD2	CASTLAGPGQETQYF	TGTGCCAGCACCCTAGCGGGGCCAGGGCAAGAGACCCAGTACTTC
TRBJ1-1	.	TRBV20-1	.	CSARATKGGGTEAFF	TGCAGTGCCCGGGCCACTAAGGGGGGTGGCACTGAAGCTTTCTTT
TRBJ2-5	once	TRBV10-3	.	CAVSNHGGPGEQYF	TGTGCCGTATCGAACCACGGGGGCCCGGGGGAGCAGTACTTC
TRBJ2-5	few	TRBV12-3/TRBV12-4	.	CASSLEVTQYF	TGTGCCAGCAGTTTGGAGGTTACCCAGTACTTC
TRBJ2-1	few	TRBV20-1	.	CSASRGSSYNEQFF	TGCAGTGCTTCCCGGGGTAGCTCCTACAATGAGCAGTTCTTC
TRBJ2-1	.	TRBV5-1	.	CASSFYQEHNEQFF	TGCGCCAGCAGCTTTTACCAGGAGCACAATGAGCAGTTCTTC
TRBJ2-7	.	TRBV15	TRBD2	CATSSILAGGSFDEQYF	TGTGCCACCAGCAGTATTCTAGCGGGGGGGAGTTTCGATGAGCAGTACTTC
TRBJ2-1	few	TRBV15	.	CATSRDPTGGGQFF	TGTGCCACCAGCAGAGATCCAACAGGGGGGGGGCAGTTCTTC
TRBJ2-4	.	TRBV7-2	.	CASSDTGVGKNIQYF	TGTGCCAGCAGCGATACAGGAGTGGGCAAAAACATTCAGTACTTC
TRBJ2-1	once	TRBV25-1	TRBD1	CASTGTGLYNEQFF	TGTGCCAGCACCGGGACAGGGCTCTACAATGAGCAGTTCTTC